Each of the 6 T cell receptor beta chains below was sequenced from the same sample in a study of cytomegalovirus exposure and HLA in healthy donors. Both 60 Vbeta primers and 13 Jbeta primers went into the PCR. Data came from immunoSEQ multiplex PCR; TCRdb stores just in-frame clones and leaves some out. The sample lists about 120,000 clones, 67% occurring once. The sample was PBMCs. These receptors originate from a man aged 18-30 years in good health and CMV-seropositive.

The V call is TRBV9, the J call TRBJ1-6; 8 nucleotides match TRBD1. From germline, CDR1 is SGDLS and CDR2 YYNGEE. J lost 10 bases, V lost 2 bases, and 11 bases had no gene match. The CDR3 is 16 residues long. The CDR3 nucleotides read TGTGCCAGCAGCGTTGGAGGACAGGGCCTTCAGTCACCCCTCCACTTT. Translation gives CASSVGGQGLQSPLHF. Complete variable domain (other parts from reference TRBV9 and TRBJ1-6): DSGVTQTPKHLITATGQRVTLRCSPRSGDLSVYWYQQSLDQGLQFLIQYYNGEERAKGNILERFSAQQFPDLHSELNLSSLELGDSALYFCASSVGGQGLQSPLHFGNGTRLTVT.

The chain is built from TRBV6-5 and TRBJ1-2, with 7 bases lining up with TRBD1. V dropped 3 bases and J dropped 4; count of bases not matched to a gene: 8. Germline CDR1 is MNHEY and CDR2 is SVGAGI. There are 15 residues in the CDR3. The DNA of the CDR3 is TGTGCCAGCAGTTATTCGACAGGGAGAGGCTATGGCTACACCTTC. Encoded protein: CASSYSTGRGYGYTF.

The V gene is TRBV6-1, the J gene TRBJ2-7, with D perhaps TRBD2 (7 bases). V lost 2 bases and J lost 0, with 20 bases in between. From germline, CDR1 is MNHNS and CDR2 SASEGT. This CDR3 region has 18 residues. CDR3 nucleotide sequence: TGTGCCAGCAGTGAAATGACGTCGGGGGGCCCCTTCTCCTACGAGCAGTACGTC. Residues: CASSEMTSGGPFSYEQYV.

The chain carries TRBV28 and TRBJ1-2, with D tentatively TRBD1 (5 bases). Trimming pared 2 bases from V and 1 base from J, leaving 17 bases between. This CDR3 is 17 amino acids long. Germline V gives CDR1 MDHEN, CDR2 SYDVKM. The CDR3 spells CASSLTGTPTVNYGYTF. CDR3 sequence (DNA): TGTGCCAGCAGTTTAACTGGAACCCCGACAGTTAACTATGGCTACACCTTC.

As regards this clone: Distinct nucleotide sequences in the sample also encode this CDR3. J is TRBJ1-4 and V is TRBV6-6, with D unresolved. This CDR3 contains 13 residues. With 6 bases removed from V and 4 bases from J, the gap between germline ends came to 9 bases. Germline V gives CDR1 MNHNY, CDR2 SVGAGI (reference sequence). The CDR3 bases are TGTGCCAGCAGGCCAGGAAATAATGAAAAACTGTTTTTT. This codes for CASRPGNNEKLFF.

The V gene is TRBV10-2, the J gene TRBJ2-7; 10 positions match TRBD1. J lost 2 bases, V lost 0 bases, and 4 bases had no gene match. The germline V gene encodes CDR1 WSHSY and CDR2 SAAADI. The CDR3 consists of 16 residues. The CDR3 DNA sequence: TGCGCCAGCAGTGAGTCGTTCGGGACAGGGGCCTACGAGCAGTACTTC. Translated, it gives CASSESFGTGAYEQYF.